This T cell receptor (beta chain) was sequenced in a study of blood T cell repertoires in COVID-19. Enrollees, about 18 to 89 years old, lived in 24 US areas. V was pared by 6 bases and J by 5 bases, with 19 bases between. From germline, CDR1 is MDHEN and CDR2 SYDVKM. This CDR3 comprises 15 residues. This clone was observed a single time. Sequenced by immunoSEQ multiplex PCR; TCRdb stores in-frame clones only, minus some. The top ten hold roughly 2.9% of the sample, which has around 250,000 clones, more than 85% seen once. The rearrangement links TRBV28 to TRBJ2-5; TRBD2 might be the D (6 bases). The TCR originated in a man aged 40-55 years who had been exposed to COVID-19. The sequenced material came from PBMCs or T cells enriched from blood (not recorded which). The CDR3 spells CASSPGRLAGETQYF. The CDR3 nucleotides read TGTGCCAGCAGCCCCGGGAGACTTGCCGGGGAGACCCAGTACTTC.